This TCR beta chain was captured by sequencing in a study of T cell repertoires in ileal Crohn's disease (dated by TCRdb to about 2019). About the full investigation: The median duration of disease was approximately eight years, and at the time of surgery roughly a third of patients were active smokers. Roughly half of the patients were given postoperative therapy, with 18 on anti-TNF agents and 10 to 12 on thiopurines. The study was conducted in parallel with a multicentre cohort that was designed to identify predictors of early endoscopic recurrence following ileocolonic resection. A prospective multicentre cohort supplied the 50 or so Crohn's disease patients whose TCR repertoires were analysed. Every patient underwent surgery because of a complication, which was stricturing disease in around 60% and penetrating disease in roughly 40%. A Rutgeerts score higher than i0 was the definition used for endoscopic postoperative recurrence. The study sequenced 150 to 200 mucosal samples from roughly 60 patients, taken at several locations on the surgical specimen and at postoperative endoscopy.

To be eligible, patients had to be adults with ileal or ileocolonic Crohn's disease and an indication for ileocolonic resection. Whole ileal mucosal biopsies were stored frozen at -80°C before DNA extraction. Genomic DNA was extracted from frozen whole biopsies using a TRizol-based method and was quantified with a NanoDrop 2000 spectrophotometer. V sheds 4 bases and J sheds 0 bases, leaving 19 bases between their ends. Inclusive of the bounding cysteine and phenylalanine, the CDR3 is 19 residues long. CDR3 DNA only is kept here, 57 bases in frame from base 1. Looking up the germline V gene yields CDR1 MNHNS and CDR2 SASEGT. This clone turned up a few times. The antigen it binds to is not known. Base qualities are not recorded, but no much larger clone differs from it by a single base. Broad study findings and their caveats: Only a subgroup of patients, of unstated size, had their mucosal CD4 and CD8 T cells sorted and sequenced. Higher percentages of high-frequency clones at the time of surgery were linked to endoscopic recurrence, and every patient with clonality above 26.8% (18/57) had recurrence. More high-frequency clones were carried by sorted CD8 T cells than by CD4 T cells, suggesting that mucosal expansions were mainly CD8. A significantly higher proportion of clonal expansions was observed in active smokers at surgery than in non-smokers (about 25% vs 20%, p=0.02).

For commercial TCRB immunosequencing, 400 to 550 nanograms of biopsy DNA were submitted for each sample. Adaptive Biotechnology amplified the CDR3 regions from genomic DNA with a two-step multiplex PCR designed to control amplification bias. In the first PCR, primers covered every V and J gene segment, and in the second PCR, barcodes and Illumina adapters were added. CDR3 libraries were sequenced using an Illumina instrument. The paper's data handling went like this. Analysis combined the vendor-provided pipelines with custom analysis of raw data in R/Bioconductor under R version 3.3.0. Clonality, which ranges from 0 to 1, was calculated as the inverse of the normalised Shannon entropy across all productive clones. High-frequency clones were defined as the repertoire share of the top 100 clones, retaining only clones passing a 95% confidence test. The Simpson index measured repertoire diversity, and the Morisita-Horn index measured overlap between samples. TCRdb provides this immuneACCESS table in a form limited to in-frame rearrangements. Some clones are lacking; in checked studies, under half of them reflect an unresolved V gene, and why the rest are absent is not known. V and J calls and clone size are given by that table; D and trimming were obtained from the DNA. This sample comprises 15,000 to 20,000 clones, about 75% of them detected only once. The ten most abundant clones make up 5% to 6.5% of the sample.

This TCR derives from an adult with Crohn's disease. The chain is encoded by TRBV6-1 joined to TRBJ1-6, and perhaps TRBD1 as D gene, on 6 matching bases. Sequences were obtained from ileal tissue. The nucleotides read TGTGCCAGCAGTGCTCCCCCTAAGGGGACAACCTCCTATAATTCACCCCTCCACTTT. This gives the protein CASSAPPKGTTSYNSPLHF.